These 16 T cell receptor beta chains were all obtained from the same sample, sequenced in a study of CD8+CD57+ T cells in acquired aplastic anemia. Previously, flow cytometry had revealed CD8+CD57+ cell expansion in the patients chosen for sequencing. Genomic DNA templated the TCR beta VDJ and CDR3 profiling. TCRdb called the reads again in MiXCR, with one record for every CDR3 protein. Here the sample spans 120,000 or so distinct CDR3 sequences, about two fifths being singletons. The sequencing input was sorted CD4+, CD8+, or CD8+CD57+ T cells (not recorded which) from PBMCs. These receptors were obtained from a human donor with aplastic anemia.

At least ten counts were recorded for this clonotype. The chain carries TRBV7-8 and TRBJ1-4, with 10 bases fitting TRBD1. Germline V gene data show CDR1 as SGHVS and CDR2 as FQNEAQ. This CDR3 region has 15 residues. The V and J ends lost 5 bases and 4 bases, in that order; junction bases with no gene match: 4. Here the CDR3 reads CASSLRDRGNEKLFF. The CDR3 bases are TGTGCCAGCAGCCTCCGGGACAGGGGTAATGAAAAACTGTTTTTT.

The J gene is TRBJ2-2, the V gene TRBV7-9; D is undetermined. V lost 4 bases and J 5 bases, leaving 11 bases between the germline ends. Germline values: CDR1 SEHNR, CDR2 FQNEAQ (reference sequence). The CDR3 covers 14 residues. CDR3 protein: CASSSVGGTGELFF. CDR3 coding DNA: TGTGCCAGCAGCTCCGTGGGTGGGACCGGGGAGCTGTTTTTT.

This chain connects TRBV25-1 to TRBJ1-4; 7 positions match TRBD1. The CDR3 loop spans 18 amino acids. Trimming took 4 bases from V and 1 from J; bases not matched to a gene: 12. In germline, CDR1 is MGHDK, CDR2 SYGVNS. The DNA of the CDR3 is TGTGCCAGCAGTGTCGTGGGTCAGGGGGGCGAAACTAATGAAAAACTGTTTTTT. Residues: CASSVVGQGGETNEKLFF.

The rearrangement uses TRBV19 and TRBJ2-3; 10 bases are a match to TRBD2. The CDR3 runs 18 residues. With 7 bases clipped from V and 0 bases from J, the junction kept 13 bases outside the gene matches. Germline CDR1 is LNHDA and CDR2 is SQIVND (reference sequence). Here the CDR3 DNA reads TGTGCCAGTACCCCTCTAGCGGGGGAGACACCTAGCACAGATACGCAGTATTTT. Translated: CASTPLAGETPSTDTQYF.

This clonotype has just one count. The rearrangement links TRBV2 to TRBJ1-2; TRBD1 aligns across 9 bases. The V and J ends lost 6 bases and 7 bases, in that order; junction bases with no gene match: 9. CDR1 and CDR2 from the germline V gene are SNHLY and FYNNEI. There are 14 residues in the CDR3. CDR3 nucleotide sequence: TGTGCCAGCAGGAGGGACAGGGTCGGGGGTGGCTACACCTTC. Protein sequence: CASRRDRVGGGYTF.

Concerning this clonotype: A read error may explain this, as a much larger clone is one base away. Because it lacks the conserved phenylalanine or tryptophan at the end, this CDR3 is likely a read error. The chain carries TRBV20-1 and TRBJ1-2; D gene uncertain. The V gene lost 4 bases and the J gene lost 4 bases, with 4 bases spanning the gap. Germline V gene data show CDR1 as DFQATT and CDR2 as SNEGSKA (reference sequence). The CDR3 is made up of 10 amino acids. DNA of the CDR3: TGCAGTGCTATCAGCTATGGCTACACCCTC. Translation: CSAISYGYTL.

This clonotype came up once. Mismatch with germline at one junction end may stem from a read error. The rearrangement joins TRBV5-4 to TRBJ1-5, with a possible D match to TRBD1 (6 bases). The CDR3 is made up of 15 amino acids. CDR1 is SGHNT, CDR2 YYREEE, per germline (reference sequence). The CDR3 bases are TGTGCCAGCAGTTCGGGACAAAACAGCAATCAGCCCCGGCATTTT. This gives the protein CASSSGQNSNQPRHF.

This clonotype came up many times. The J gene is TRBJ1-5, the V gene TRBV5-8; D unclear. The CDR3 has 15 residues. The germline gives CDR1 SGHTS, CDR2 YDEGEE. The V end lost 5 bases, the J end lost 2 bases, and 14 bases lay between the germline ends. The CDR3 DNA reads as TGTGCCAGCAGTTCCAGACATTCCGGCAATCAGCCCCAGCATTTT. Its translation: CASSSRHSGNQPQHF.

The chain carries TRBV7-8 and TRBJ2-3; D remains unclear. Germline V gives CDR1 SGHVS, CDR2 FQNEAQ. This CDR3 comprises 13 residues. V shed 5 bases and J shed 6 bases, with 12 bases lying between them. CDR3 DNA: TGTGCCAGCAGCCCGCCCGTTCAGGATACGCAGTATTTT. Protein: CASSPPVQDTQYF.

A word on this clonotype: A read error may explain this, as a much larger clone is one base away. The gene calls are TRBV4-2 and TRBJ1-1, with TRBD1 matching 7 bases. Germline CDR1 and CDR2: LGHNA and YNFKEQ. This CDR3 has 17 amino acids. Trimming at V came to 1 base and at J to 1 base, leaving 9 bases not matched to a gene. The CDR3, as DNA: TGTGCCAGCAGCCAAGTCCGGGACAGAAGAGGGAACACTGAAGCTTTCTTT. This translates into CASSQVRDRRGNTEAFF.

This clonotype turned up a few times. This chain connects TRBV5-4 to TRBJ2-2, with TRBD1 matching 7 bases. The CDR3 extends over 16 amino acids. V lost 7 bases and J lost 4; bases outside the gene matches: 13. The V gene's germline CDR1 is SGHNT and CDR2 YYREEE (reference sequence). In nucleotides, the CDR3 is TGTGCCAGCTCAGTGTCCGCCCACAGGGGCACCGGGGAGCTGTTTTTT. Its protein is CASSVSAHRGTGELFF.

A remark on this clonotype: A clone one base away is much larger, so this may be a read error. This chain connects TRBV4-1 to TRBJ1-2, with D perhaps TRBD1 (6 bases). Trimming took off 4 bases at V and 6 bases at J, with 18 bases between the two ends. CDR1 MGHRA and CDR2 YSYEKL come from the germline V gene. The CDR3 loop spans 15 amino acids. CDR3: CASSRPLGQSHGYTF. The DNA for the CDR3 is TGCGCCAGCAGCCGACCATTAGGACAGTCCCATGGCTACACCTTC.

This clonotype was recorded at least ten times. The rearrangement joins TRBV15 to TRBJ1-4, with a tentative D call TRBD1 (5 bases). The germline CDR1 and CDR2 sequences are LNHNV and YYDKDF (reference sequence). The CDR3 length is 15 residues. Trimming took off 0 bases at V and 3 bases at J, with 8 bases between the two ends. As DNA, the CDR3 is TGTGCCACCAGCAGAGATCAGGGCCCTAATGAAAAACTGTTTTTT. As protein: CATSRDQGPNEKLFF.

For this clonotype: One junction end does not reproduce the germline sequence, and a read error may be involved. The chain has TRBV7-8 and TRBJ2-5, with 8 positions matching TRBD1. CDR1 is SGHVS and CDR2 is FQNEAQ in the germline V gene. The length of the CDR3 is 17 residues. As DNA, the CDR3 is TGTGCCGGCAGCTTAGCGGCATACAGGGGGAATAGAGAGACCCAGTACTTC. Protein sequence: CAGSLAAYRGNRETQYF.

Written as DNA, the CDR3 is TGTGCCAGCAGCTTTAGCGGGGCGAGCGCTACAGATACGCAGTATTTT. Its translation is CASSFSGASATDTQYF. The genes are TRBV7-6 and TRBJ2-3; 8 bases agree with TRBD2. Losses at the gene ends were 3 bases for V and 3 bases for J; bases not matched to a gene: 8. Germline V gene data show CDR1 as SGHVS and CDR2 as FNYEAQ. CDR3 size: 16 residues.

V gene TRBV19 combines with J gene TRBJ2-7; D unclear. CDR3 length: 15 residues. Trimming pared 3 bases from V and 6 bases from J, leaving 18 bases between. The germline gives CDR1 LNHDA, CDR2 SQIVND (reference sequence). The CDR3 loop is CASSIGQASPGEQYV. CDR3 coding DNA: TGTGCCAGTAGTATTGGTCAGGCCTCCCCTGGCGAGCAGTACGTC.